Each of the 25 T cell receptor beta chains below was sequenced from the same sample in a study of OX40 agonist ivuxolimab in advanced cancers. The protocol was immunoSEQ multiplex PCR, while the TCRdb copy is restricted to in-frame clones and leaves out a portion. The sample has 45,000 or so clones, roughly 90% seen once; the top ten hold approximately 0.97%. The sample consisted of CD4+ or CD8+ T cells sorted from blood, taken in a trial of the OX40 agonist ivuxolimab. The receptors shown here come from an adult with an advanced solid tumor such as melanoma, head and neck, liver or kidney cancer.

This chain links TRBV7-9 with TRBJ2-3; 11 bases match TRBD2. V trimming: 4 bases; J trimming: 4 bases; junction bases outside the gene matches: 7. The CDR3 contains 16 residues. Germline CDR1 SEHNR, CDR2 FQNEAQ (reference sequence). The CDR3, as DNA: TGTGCCAGCAGCTCACTAGCGGGAGTATCAGCAGATACGCAGTATTTT. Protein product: CASSSLAGVSADTQYF.

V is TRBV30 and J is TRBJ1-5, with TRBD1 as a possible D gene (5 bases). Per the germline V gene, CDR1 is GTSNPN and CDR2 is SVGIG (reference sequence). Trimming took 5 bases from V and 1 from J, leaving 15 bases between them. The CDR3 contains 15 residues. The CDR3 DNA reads TGTGCCTGGCAAGGGCCGGGGGGGAGCAATCAGCCCCAGCATTTT. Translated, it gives CAWQGPGGSNQPQHF. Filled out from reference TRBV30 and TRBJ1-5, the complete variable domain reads SQTIHQWPATLVQPVGSPLSLECTVEGTSNPNLYWYRQAAGRGLQLLFYSVGIGQISSEVPQNLSASRPQDRQFILSSKKLLLSDSGFYLCAWQGPGGSNQPQHFGDGTRLSIL.

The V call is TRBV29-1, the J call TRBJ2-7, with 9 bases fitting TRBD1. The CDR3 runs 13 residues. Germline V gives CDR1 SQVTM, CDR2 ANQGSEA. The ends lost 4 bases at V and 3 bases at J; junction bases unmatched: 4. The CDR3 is CSVGGTGIYEQYF. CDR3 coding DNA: TGCAGCGTTGGCGGGACAGGGATCTACGAGCAGTACTTC.

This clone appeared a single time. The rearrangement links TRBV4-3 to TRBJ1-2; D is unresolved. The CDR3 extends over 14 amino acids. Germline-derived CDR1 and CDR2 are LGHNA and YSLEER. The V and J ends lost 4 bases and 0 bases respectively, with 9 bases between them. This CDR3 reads CASSPTAANYGYTF. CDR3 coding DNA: TGCGCCAGCAGCCCCACTGCAGCTAACTATGGCTACACCTTC.

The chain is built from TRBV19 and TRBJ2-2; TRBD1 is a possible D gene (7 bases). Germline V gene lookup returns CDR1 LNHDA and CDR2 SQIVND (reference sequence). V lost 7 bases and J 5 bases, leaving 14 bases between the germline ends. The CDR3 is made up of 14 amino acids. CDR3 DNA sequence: TGTGCCAGTACTGGTCAGGGGGGAACCGGGGAGCTGTTTTTT. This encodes CASTGQGGTGELFF.

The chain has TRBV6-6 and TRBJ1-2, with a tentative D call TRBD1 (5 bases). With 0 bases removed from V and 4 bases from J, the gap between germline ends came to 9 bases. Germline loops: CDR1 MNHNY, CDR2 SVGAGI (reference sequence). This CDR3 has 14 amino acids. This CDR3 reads CASSYSGTAYGYTF. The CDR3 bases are TGTGCCAGCAGTTACTCCGGGACGGCCTATGGCTACACCTTC.

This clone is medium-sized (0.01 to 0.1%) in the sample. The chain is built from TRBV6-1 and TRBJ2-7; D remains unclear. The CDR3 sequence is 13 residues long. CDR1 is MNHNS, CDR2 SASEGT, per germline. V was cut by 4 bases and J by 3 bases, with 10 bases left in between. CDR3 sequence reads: CASSGSPGYEQYF. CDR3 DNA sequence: TGTGCCAGCAGTGGGAGCCCGGGCTACGAGCAGTACTTC.

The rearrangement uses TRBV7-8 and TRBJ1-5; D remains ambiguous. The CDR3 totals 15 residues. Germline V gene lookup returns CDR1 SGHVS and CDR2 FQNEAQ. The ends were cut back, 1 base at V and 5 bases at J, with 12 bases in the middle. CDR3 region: CASSLVSRVDQPQHF. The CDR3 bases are TGTGCCAGCAGCTTAGTATCCCGCGTTGATCAGCCCCAGCATTTT. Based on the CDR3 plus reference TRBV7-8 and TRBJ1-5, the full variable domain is GAGVSQSPRYKVAKRGQDVALRCDPISGHVSLFWYQQALGQGPEFLTYFQNEAQLDKSGLPSDRFFAERPEGSVSTLKIQRTQQEDSAVYLCASSLVSRVDQPQHFGDGTRLSIL.

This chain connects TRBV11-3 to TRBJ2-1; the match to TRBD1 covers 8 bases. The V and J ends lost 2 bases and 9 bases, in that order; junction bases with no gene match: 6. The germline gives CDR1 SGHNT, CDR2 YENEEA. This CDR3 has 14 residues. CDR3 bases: TGTGCCAGCAGCTTATCGGGACAGGCAAGTGAGCAGTTCTTC. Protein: CASSLSGQASEQFF.

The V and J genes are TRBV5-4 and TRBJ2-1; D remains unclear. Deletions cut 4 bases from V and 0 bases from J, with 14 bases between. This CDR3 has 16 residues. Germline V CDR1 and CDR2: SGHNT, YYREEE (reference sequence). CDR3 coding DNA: TGTGCCAGCAGCCTAGACGCACAAAGCTCCTACAATGAGCAGTTCTTC. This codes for CASSLDAQSSYNEQFF. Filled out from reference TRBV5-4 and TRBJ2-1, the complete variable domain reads ETGVTQSPTHLIKTRGQQVTLRCSSQSGHNTVSWYQQALGQGPQFIFQYYREEENGRGNFPPRFSGLQFPNYSSELNVNALELDDSALYLCASSLDAQSSYNEQFFGPGTRLTVL.

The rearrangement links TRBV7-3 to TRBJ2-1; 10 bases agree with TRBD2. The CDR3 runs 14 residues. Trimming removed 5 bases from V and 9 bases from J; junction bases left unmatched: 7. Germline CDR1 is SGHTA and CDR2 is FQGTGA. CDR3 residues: CASSPLAGVGEQFF. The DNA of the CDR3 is TGTGCCAGCAGCCCCCTAGCGGGAGTAGGTGAGCAGTTCTTC.

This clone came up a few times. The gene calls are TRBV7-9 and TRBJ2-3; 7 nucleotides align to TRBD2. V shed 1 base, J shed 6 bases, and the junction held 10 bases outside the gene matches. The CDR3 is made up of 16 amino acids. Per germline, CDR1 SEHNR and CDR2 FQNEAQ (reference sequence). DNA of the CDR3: TGTGCCAGCAGCTTAGGGTCTAGCGGAGGTGGTGATACGCAGTATTTT. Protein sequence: CASSLGSSGGGDTQYF.

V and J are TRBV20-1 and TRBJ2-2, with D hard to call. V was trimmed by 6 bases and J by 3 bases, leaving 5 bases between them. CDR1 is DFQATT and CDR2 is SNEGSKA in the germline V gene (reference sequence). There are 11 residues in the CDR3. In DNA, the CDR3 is TGCAGTGCCAGTCACACCGGGGAGCTGTTTTTT. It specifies CSASHTGELFF.

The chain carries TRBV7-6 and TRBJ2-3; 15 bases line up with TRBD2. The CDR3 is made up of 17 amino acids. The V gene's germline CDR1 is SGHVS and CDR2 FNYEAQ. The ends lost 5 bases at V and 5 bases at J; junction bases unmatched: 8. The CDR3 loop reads CASSGKPGLAGGDTQYF. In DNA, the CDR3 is TGTGCCAGCAGCGGGAAACCGGGACTAGCGGGAGGAGATACGCAGTATTTT.

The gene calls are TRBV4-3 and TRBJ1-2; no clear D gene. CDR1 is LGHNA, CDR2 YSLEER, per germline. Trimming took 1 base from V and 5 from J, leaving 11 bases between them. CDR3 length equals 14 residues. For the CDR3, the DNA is TGCGCCAGCAGCCAAGTACAAGCGGATTATGGCTACACCTTC. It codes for CASSQVQADYGYTF.

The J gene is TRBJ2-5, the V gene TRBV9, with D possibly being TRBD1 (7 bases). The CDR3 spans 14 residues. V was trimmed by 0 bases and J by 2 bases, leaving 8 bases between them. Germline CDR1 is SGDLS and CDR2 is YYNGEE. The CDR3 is CASSVAGGQETQYF. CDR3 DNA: TGTGCCAGCAGCGTAGCAGGGGGGCAAGAGACCCAGTACTTC. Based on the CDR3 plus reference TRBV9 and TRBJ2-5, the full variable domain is DSGVTQTPKHLITATGQRVTLRCSPRSGDLSVYWYQQSLDQGLQFLIQYYNGEERAKGNILERFSAQQFPDLHSELNLSSLELGDSALYFCASSVAGGQETQYFGPGTRLLVL.

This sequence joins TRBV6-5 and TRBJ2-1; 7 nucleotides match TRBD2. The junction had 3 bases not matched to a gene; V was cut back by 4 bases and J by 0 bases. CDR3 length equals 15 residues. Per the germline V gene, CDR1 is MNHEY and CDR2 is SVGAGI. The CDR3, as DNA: TGTGCCAGCAGTTCGTTAGCGGGCTCCTACAATGAGCAGTTCTTC. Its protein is CASSSLAGSYNEQFF.

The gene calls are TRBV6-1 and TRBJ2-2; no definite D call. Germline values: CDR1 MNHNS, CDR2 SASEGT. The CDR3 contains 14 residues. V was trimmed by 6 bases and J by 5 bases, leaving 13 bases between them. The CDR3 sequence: CASSELWVTGELFF. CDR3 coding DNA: TGTGCCAGCAGCGAGCTGTGGGTTACCGGGGAGCTGTTTTTT.

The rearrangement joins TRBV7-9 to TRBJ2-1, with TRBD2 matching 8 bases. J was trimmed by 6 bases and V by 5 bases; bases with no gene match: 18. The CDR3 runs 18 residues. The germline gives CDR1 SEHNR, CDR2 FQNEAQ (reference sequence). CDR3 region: CASSLLAGPGPSSNEQFF. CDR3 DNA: TGTGCCAGCAGCCTCCTAGCGGGTCCCGGTCCAAGCAGCAATGAGCAGTTCTTC. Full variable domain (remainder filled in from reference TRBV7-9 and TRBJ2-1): DTGVSQNPRHKITKRGQNVTFRCDPISEHNRLYWYRQTLGQGPEFLTYFQNEAQLEKSRLLSDRFSAERPKGSFSTLEIQRTEQGDSAMYLCASSLLAGPGPSSNEQFFGPGTRLTVL.

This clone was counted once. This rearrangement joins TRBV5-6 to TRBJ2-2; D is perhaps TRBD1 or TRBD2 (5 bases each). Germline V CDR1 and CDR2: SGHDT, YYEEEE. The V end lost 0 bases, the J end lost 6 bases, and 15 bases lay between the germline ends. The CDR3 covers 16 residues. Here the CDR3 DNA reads TGTGCCAGCAGCTTGGTCGGGGCGGTTAACGCCGGGGAGCTGTTTTTT. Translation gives CASSLVGAVNAGELFF.

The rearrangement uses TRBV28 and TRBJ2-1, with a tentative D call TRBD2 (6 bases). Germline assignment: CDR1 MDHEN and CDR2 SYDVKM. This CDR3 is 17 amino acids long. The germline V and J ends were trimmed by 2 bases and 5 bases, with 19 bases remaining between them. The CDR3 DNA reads TGTGCCAGCAGTTTAGGGGGGTGGGACGGTGTTAACAATGAGCAGTTCTTC. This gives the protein CASSLGGWDGVNNEQFF.

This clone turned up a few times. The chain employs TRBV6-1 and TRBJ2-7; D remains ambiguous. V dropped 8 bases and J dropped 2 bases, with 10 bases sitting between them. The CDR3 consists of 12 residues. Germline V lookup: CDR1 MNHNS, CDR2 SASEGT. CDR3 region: CASSQVPYEQYF. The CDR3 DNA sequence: TGTGCCAGCTCTCAGGTCCCCTACGAGCAGTACTTC.

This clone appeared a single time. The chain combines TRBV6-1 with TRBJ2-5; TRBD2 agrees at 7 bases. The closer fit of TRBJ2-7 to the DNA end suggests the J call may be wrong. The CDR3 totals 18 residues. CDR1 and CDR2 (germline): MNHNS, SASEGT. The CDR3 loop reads CASSDRLPYGTTSYEQYF. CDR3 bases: TGTGCCAGCAGTGATAGATTACCCTATGGGACTACCTCCTACGAGCAGTACTTC.

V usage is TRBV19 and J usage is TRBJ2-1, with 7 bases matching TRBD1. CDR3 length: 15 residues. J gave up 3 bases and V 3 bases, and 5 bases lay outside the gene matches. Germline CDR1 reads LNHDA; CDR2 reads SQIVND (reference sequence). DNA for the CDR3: TGTGCCAGTAGTATGGGACAGATTTACTACAATGAGCAGTTCTTC. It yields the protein CASSMGQIYYNEQFF.

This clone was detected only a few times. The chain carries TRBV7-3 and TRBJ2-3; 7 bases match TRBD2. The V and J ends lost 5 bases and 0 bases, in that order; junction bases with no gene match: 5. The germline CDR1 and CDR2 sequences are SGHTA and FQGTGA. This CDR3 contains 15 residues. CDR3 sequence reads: CASSPGLISTDTQYF. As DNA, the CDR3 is TGTGCCAGCAGCCCGGGACTAATCAGCACAGATACGCAGTATTTT.